Each of the 20 T cell receptor beta chains below was sequenced from the same sample in a study of cytomegalovirus exposure and HLA in healthy donors. The method was immunoSEQ multiplex PCR; TCRdb's version includes in-frame clones alone and lacks a portion of them. The data show about 110,000 clones, with about 85% seen just once and over 2.5% held by the top ten. Sequenced: PBMCs. These receptors were obtained from a woman younger than 30 in good health and CMV-seronegative.

The chain employs TRBV7-9 and TRBJ1-1, with D uncertain. Germline CDR1 reads SEHNR; CDR2 reads FQNEAQ (reference sequence). CDR3 length: 15 residues. The V end was cut by 4 bases, the J end by 4 bases, with 16 bases between. CDR3 DNA sequence: TGTGCCAGCAGCTCGTCCCGGGATTTGACCACTGAAGCTTTCTTT. Residues: CASSSSRDLTTEAFF.

The chain has TRBV6-1 and TRBJ2-2; 11 bases agree with TRBD2. Germline V gene sequence: CDR1 MNHNS, CDR2 SASEGT. Trimming at V came to 4 bases and at J to 4 bases, leaving 8 bases not matched to a gene. CDR3 length: 17 amino acids. CDR3 protein: CASSAPGLAEITGELFF. The CDR3, as DNA: TGTGCCAGCAGTGCTCCGGGACTAGCGGAAATCACCGGGGAGCTGTTTTTT.

This clone came up a few times. The V and J genes are TRBV27 and TRBJ1-1; D not resolved. Trimming removed 4 bases at V and 5 bases at J, with 8 bases between. The germline V gene has CDR1 MNHEY and CDR2 SMNVEV (reference sequence). The CDR3 totals 12 residues. This CDR3 reads CASSSRGTEAFF. DNA for the CDR3: TGTGCCAGCAGTTCTCGCGGTACTGAAGCTTTCTTT.

This clone occurred once. V gene TRBV19 combines with J gene TRBJ1-5; weak D call: TRBD1 (5 bases). Per the germline V gene, CDR1 is LNHDA and CDR2 is SQIVND (reference sequence). CDR3 length equals 14 residues. The ends were cut back, 1 base at V and 6 bases at J, with 10 bases in the middle. The CDR3 sequence: CASSIGGGGQPQHF. Here the CDR3 DNA reads TGTGCCAGTAGTATAGGCGGGGGTGGTCAGCCCCAGCATTTT.

The V gene is TRBV27, the J gene TRBJ2-5; 10 bases align to TRBD2. Per the germline V gene, CDR1 is MNHEY and CDR2 is SMNVEV (reference sequence). V lost 1 base to trimming and J lost 3 bases; unmatched junction nucleotides: 5. This CDR3 is built from 16 residues. CDR3 sequence: CASSLLSSGGEETQYF. The CDR3 region has the DNA TGTGCCAGCAGTTTATTATCTAGCGGGGGAGAAGAGACCCAGTACTTC.

The sample holds a few counts of this clone. The chain is built from TRBV28 and TRBJ1-2, with D hard to call. V lost 7 bases and J lost 4, with 10 bases in between. Germline V gene data show CDR1 as MDHEN and CDR2 as SYDVKM. The CDR3 has 12 residues. The CDR3 DNA sequence: TGTGCCAGCACCGAGTGGGCCTATGGCTACACCTTC. The encoded protein is CASTEWAYGYTF.

V and J are TRBV25-1 and TRBJ2-3; 7 bases match TRBD2. The CDR3 length is 16 residues. Germline-derived CDR1 and CDR2 are MGHDK and SYGVNS. The ends lost 1 base at V and 6 bases at J; junction bases unmatched: 10. Here the CDR3 DNA reads TGTGCCAGCAGTGAATGGGAGGGGATAGGTTCGGATACGCAGTATTTT. This codes for CASSEWEGIGSDTQYF.

The rearrangement joins TRBV29-1 to TRBJ2-3; D is possibly TRBD1 (6 bases). The CDR3 has 12 residues. Germline V gene lookup returns CDR1 SQVTM and CDR2 ANQGSEA. The germline V and J ends were trimmed by 8 bases and 4 bases, with 13 bases remaining between them. Written as DNA, the CDR3 is TGCAGCACCACAGGGTCGCCAGATACGCAGTATTTT. It translates to CSTTGSPDTQYF.

The gene calls are TRBV2 and TRBJ2-3, with 7 bases that match TRBD1. This CDR3 spans 15 amino acids. Trimming at V came to 2 bases and at J to 2 bases, leaving 4 bases not matched to a gene. Looked up from germline, CDR1 is SNHLY and CDR2 is FYNNEI. The CDR3 DNA is TGTGCCAGCAGTGAAACAGGGGATATCACAGATACGCAGTATTTT. Protein: CASSETGDITDTQYF.

The gene calls are TRBV28 and TRBJ2-7; 7 bases map to TRBD1. The CDR3 runs to 15 residues. The V and J ends lost 5 bases and 2 bases, in that order; junction bases with no gene match: 9. The germline CDR1 and CDR2 sequences are MDHEN and SYDVKM. CDR3 coding DNA: TGTGCCAGCAGTCTGCCCGGGACAGACCCCTACGAGCAGTACTTC. Translated, it gives CASSLPGTDPYEQYF. The full variable domain, completed using reference TRBV28 and TRBJ2-7, is DVKVTQSSRYLVKRTGEKVFLECVQDMDHENMFWYRQDPGLGLRLIYFSYDVKMKEKGDIPEGYSVSREKKERFSLILESASTNQTSMYLCASSLPGTDPYEQYFGPGTRLTVT.

In its sample, this clone was seen a few times. This chain joins TRBV4-1 and TRBJ2-2; 13 nucleotides match TRBD2. There are 19 residues in the CDR3. Looked up from germline, CDR1 is MGHRA and CDR2 is YSYEKL. V shed 4 bases and J 2 bases; nucleotides not matched to a gene: 10. The CDR3 here is CASSRRWTSGGGNTGELFF. The CDR3, as DNA: TGCGCCAGCAGCCGTCGATGGACTAGCGGGGGTGGAAACACCGGGGAGCTGTTTTTT.

V gene TRBV7-2 combines with J gene TRBJ1-2; tentatively, D is TRBD1 (5 bases). CDR3 length: 15 amino acids. Germline lookup yields CDR1 SGHTA and CDR2 FQGNSA. V was shortened by 5 bases and J by 4 bases, with 17 bases between the two germline ends. CDR3 sequence reads: CASSPWEGESYGYTF. Here the CDR3 DNA reads TGTGCCAGCAGCCCATGGGAAGGGGAATCCTATGGCTACACCTTC.

V gene TRBV7-2 combines with J gene TRBJ2-7; 7 positions match TRBD2. Germline V CDR1 and CDR2: SGHTA, FQGNSA. CDR3 length equals 14 residues. Trimming at V came to 1 base and at J to 9 bases, leaving 9 bases not matched to a gene. The CDR3, as DNA: TGTGCCAGCAGCTTAGATTTGAGCGGGACTACGCAGTACTTC. Its translation is CASSLDLSGTTQYF.

The CDR3, as DNA: TGTGCCAGTAGTATAGGTGGAGTAGATGAGCAGTTCTTC. Translating it yields CASSIGGVDEQFF. This chain joins TRBV19 and TRBJ2-1, with D unclear. Deletions cut 1 base from V and 8 bases from J, with 9 bases between. From germline, CDR1 is LNHDA and CDR2 SQIVND (reference sequence). The CDR3 covers 13 residues.

The J gene is TRBJ2-5, the V gene TRBV7-9, with D possibly matching TRBD1 (6 bases). The CDR3 length is 14 residues. The germline V and J ends were trimmed by 6 bases and 5 bases, with 16 bases remaining between them. Per germline, CDR1 SEHNR and CDR2 FQNEAQ (reference sequence). Written as DNA, the CDR3 is TGTGCCAGCAGAAATACAGGGCTGGGGGAGACCCAGTACTTC. Encoded protein: CASRNTGLGETQYF.

V and J are TRBV28 and TRBJ2-1, with TRBD2 identical over 10 bases. Germline V gene sequence: CDR1 MDHEN, CDR2 SYDVKM. Trimming removed 6 bases from V and 15 bases from J; junction bases left unmatched: 20. This CDR3 is built from 16 residues. The CDR3 loop reads CASSPGSSGGAASGFF. In nucleotides, the CDR3 is TGTGCCAGCAGCCCGGGTTCCAGCGGGGGGGCCGCTAGCGGGTTCTTC. The full variable domain, completed using reference TRBV28 and TRBJ2-1, is DVKVTQSSRYLVKRTGEKVFLECVQDMDHENMFWYRQDPGLGLRLIYFSYDVKMKEKGDIPEGYSVSREKKERFSLILESASTNQTSMYLCASSPGSSGGAASGFFGPGTRLTVL.

The chain carries TRBV5-6 and TRBJ2-7; 7 bases are a match to TRBD1. The J segment lost 5 bases and the V segment lost 5 bases, leaving 13 bases of the junction unmatched. The CDR3 length is 15 residues. Per germline, CDR1 SGHDT and CDR2 YYEEEE. The CDR3 loop is CASRALLQGVDEQYF. In DNA form, the CDR3 reads TGTGCCAGCAGGGCTCTTCTTCAGGGGGTGGACGAGCAGTACTTC.

The rearrangement uses TRBV11-2 and TRBJ2-7; D uncertain. Germline CDR1 and CDR2: SGHAT and FQNNGV. CDR3 size: 13 residues. V shed 5 bases and J shed 2 bases, with 10 bases lying between them. CDR3 sequence: CASSAGQPYEQYF. Here the CDR3 DNA reads TGTGCCAGCAGCGCTGGGCAGCCCTACGAGCAGTACTTC.

The V and J genes are TRBV5-6 and TRBJ2-2; possible D gene TRBD2, 6 bases. Germline loops: CDR1 SGHDT, CDR2 YYEEEE. The CDR3 covers 16 residues. V lost 4 bases, J lost 2 bases, and 15 bases lay in between. The CDR3 DNA is TGTGCCAGCAGCCCGCGGGACCGGGGTAACACCGGGGAGCTGTTTTTT. It is translated as CASSPRDRGNTGELFF.

This clone was counted once. The chain is built from TRBV11-2 and TRBJ1-6, with D uncertain. V lost 5 bases, J lost 3 bases, and 11 bases lay in between. The CDR3 covers 15 residues. The germline V gene encodes CDR1 SGHAT and CDR2 FQNNGV. This chain's CDR3 is CASSPPEFYNSPLHF. CDR3 DNA: TGTGCCAGCAGCCCCCCAGAATTCTATAATTCACCCCTCCACTTT.